Presented here are 30 T cell receptor beta chains from one specimen sequenced in a study of OX40 agonist ivuxolimab in advanced cancers. Library preparation used the immunoSEQ multiplex PCR assay. Imported from immuneACCESS, the table was reduced by TCRdb to in-frame sequences with V and J called. These copies leave out some clones; in studies compared against another copy, an unresolved V gene accounts for under half, and the cause of the remainder is not known. The sample records 65,000 to 85,000 clones, approximately 85% of which are singletons. The ten largest clones add up to around 2.3% of the sample. The source was CD4+ or CD8+ T cells sorted from blood, collected in a trial of the OX40 agonist ivuxolimab. The source is an adult with an advanced solid tumor such as melanoma, head and neck, liver or kidney cancer.

This chain uses TRBV6-4 with TRBJ2-3, with D possibly being TRBD1 or TRBD2 (5 bases each). This CDR3 spans 15 amino acids. With 3 bases removed from V and 3 bases from J, the gap between germline ends came to 13 bases. CDR1 and CDR2 from the germline V gene are MRHNA and SNTAGT. The CDR3 here is CASSDPAAGTDTQYF. The CDR3 DNA sequence: TGTGCCAGCAGTGATCCAGCGGCAGGGACAGATACGCAGTATTTT.

This clone came up once. The J gene is TRBJ2-2, the V gene TRBV11-2, with TRBD1 matching over 9 bases. V gave up 2 bases and J gave up 1 base; unmatched junction bases: 8. Germline assignment: CDR1 SGHAT and CDR2 FQNNGV. The CDR3 totals 18 residues. The DNA for the CDR3 is TGTGCCAGCAGCTTAAGGCCGATGGGACAGGGGAACACCGGGGAGCTGTTTTTT. Its protein is CASSLRPMGQGNTGELFF.

The chain joins TRBV5-1 to TRBJ2-1; 9 bases align to TRBD1. Germline CDR1 is SGHRS and CDR2 is YFSETQ. The CDR3 loop spans 15 amino acids. J gave up 5 bases and V 4 bases, and 7 bases lay outside the gene matches. CDR3 DNA sequence: TGCGCCAGCAGCCATCCGGGACAGGGAGACAATGAGCAGTTCTTC. Translation: CASSHPGQGDNEQFF.

The CDR3 DNA sequence: TGTGCCAGCAGTTCCCCGGGAGCTGGGGGGACTGAAGCTTTCTTT. Protein: CASSSPGAGGTEAFF. The V gene is TRBV28, the J gene TRBJ1-1, with a tentative D call TRBD1 (5 bases). The CDR3 sequence is 15 residues long. Germline V gene sequence: CDR1 MDHEN, CDR2 SYDVKM. The V end lost 4 bases, the J end lost 5 bases, and 17 bases lay between the germline ends.

About this clone itself: One end of the junction varies from germline; a read error may be responsible. The chain employs TRBV6-1 and TRBJ1-3, with D unclear. The CDR3 is 19 amino acids. The germline V gene has CDR1 MNHNS and CDR2 SASEGT. CDR3 region: CASIEGLGLRKHSGNTIYF. Written as DNA, the CDR3 is TGTGCCAGCATTGAAGGCCTCGGGCTTCGAAAACACTCTGGAAACACCATATATTTT.

This sequence joins TRBV5-1 and TRBJ2-5, with no clear D. Looked up from germline, CDR1 is SGHRS and CDR2 is YFSETQ. Trimming removed 0 bases at V and 5 bases at J, with 11 bases between. This CDR3 is 14 amino acids long. CDR3 loop: CASSLVPEMETQYF. The CDR3 DNA reads as TGCGCCAGCAGCTTGGTTCCAGAGATGGAGACCCAGTACTTC.

The gene calls are TRBV7-2 and TRBJ2-5, with a weak D call TRBD2 (6 bases). Germline-derived CDR1 and CDR2 are SGHTA and FQGNSA. V shed 4 bases and J shed 2 bases, with 11 bases lying between them. CDR3 length: 14 amino acids. The CDR3 DNA sequence: TGTGCCAGCAGCTACCGGGACTTACAAGAGACCCAGTACTTC. Translating gives CASSYRDLQETQYF.

The gene calls are TRBV4-1 and TRBJ1-5, with D hard to call. The CDR3 length is 17 residues. Trimming removed 0 bases at V and 0 bases at J, with 12 bases between. Looked up from germline, CDR1 is MGHRA and CDR2 is YSYEKL. CDR3 nucleotide sequence: TGCGCCAGCAGCCAAGACGGGCCGTGGGCTAGCAATCAGCCCCAGCATTTT. This encodes CASSQDGPWASNQPQHF.

This sequence joins TRBV7-9 and TRBJ2-5, with a tentative D call TRBD2 (6 bases). V lost 4 bases and J 4 bases, leaving 10 bases between the germline ends. Germline lookup yields CDR1 SEHNR and CDR2 FQNEAQ (reference sequence). The length of the CDR3 is 13 residues. The CDR3 DNA sequence: TGTGCCAGCAGCTCGGGACTCCCAGAGACCCAGTACTTC. It is translated as CASSSGLPETQYF.

This clone was counted between two and nine times. This rearrangement joins TRBV12-5 to TRBJ1-3, with D possibly being TRBD1 (5 bases). The CDR3 runs to 13 residues. CDR1 and CDR2 (germline): LGHNT, FRNRAP. Trimming removed 6 bases from V and 1 base from J, with 7 bases in between. The CDR3 DNA reads as TGTGCTAGTGGGGAGGGGTCTGGAAACACCATATATTTT. Translating it yields CASGEGSGNTIYF.

This clone was observed once. V gene TRBV9 combines with J gene TRBJ2-3; no reliable D call. Germline-derived CDR1 and CDR2 are SGDLS and YYNGEE. Trimming shortened V by 3 bases and J by 4 bases, and 6 bases separated the two germline ends. CDR3 length: 12 amino acids. The CDR3 sequence is CASSALADTQYF. The CDR3 DNA reads as TGTGCCAGCAGCGCCCTCGCAGATACGCAGTATTTT.

CDR3 amino acids: CASDLGYGYTF. The CDR3 DNA reads TGTGCCAGCGACCTTGGTTATGGCTACACCTTC. V is TRBV2 and J is TRBJ1-2; D gene ambiguous. Germline V CDR1 and CDR2: SNHLY, FYNNEI. The CDR3 extends over 11 amino acids. V lost 8 bases to trimming and J lost 5 bases, with 9 bases between them. The variable domain in full, completed from reference TRBV2 and TRBJ1-2, reads EPEVTQTPSHQVTQMGQEVILRCVPISNHLYFYWYRQILGQKVEFLVSFYNNEISEKSEIFDDQFSVERPDGSNFTLKIRSTKLEDSAMYFCASDLGYGYTFGSGTRLTVV.

This chain joins TRBV19 and TRBJ2-5, with 12 bases aligning to TRBD2. J gave up 1 base and V 4 bases, and 4 bases lay outside the gene matches. Germline CDR1 reads LNHDA; CDR2 reads SQIVND (reference sequence). The CDR3 spans 16 residues. The CDR3 loop is CASSTRTSGAQETQYF. The CDR3 DNA reads as TGTGCCAGTAGTACTCGGACTAGCGGGGCCCAAGAGACCCAGTACTTC.

There are a few counts of this clone. This chain links TRBV5-1 with TRBJ2-7; the D gene is possibly TRBD1 (6 bases). The CDR3 loop spans 12 amino acids. V dropped 3 bases and J dropped 3 bases, with 7 bases sitting between them. The germline CDR1 and CDR2 sequences are SGHRS and YFSETQ. CDR3 in amino acids: CASSWDNYEQYF. In nucleotides, the CDR3 is TGCGCCAGCAGCTGGGACAACTACGAGCAGTACTTC.

The chain links TRBV4-3 to TRBJ2-3, with 11 bases matching TRBD2. CDR1 and CDR2 from the germline V gene are LGHNA and YSLEER. This CDR3 is 17 amino acids long. J was trimmed by 4 bases and V by 4 bases; bases with no gene match: 10. This CDR3 reads CASSRISGGGLADTQYF. The CDR3 DNA reads as TGCGCCAGCAGCCGGATTAGCGGGGGGGGGTTGGCAGATACGCAGTATTTT.

This chain uses TRBV19 with TRBJ2-4, with unresolved D. The CDR3 extends over 14 amino acids. The V and J ends lost 3 bases and 1 base respectively, with 7 bases between them. Germline CDR1 LNHDA, CDR2 SQIVND (reference sequence). CDR3 nucleotides: TGTGCCAGTAGTATGGGGTTGGCCAAAAACATTCAGTACTTC. Its translation is CASSMGLAKNIQYF.

The chain combines TRBV21-1 with TRBJ1-5; the tabulated D call, TRBD1, remains unverified against the DNA. TRBV21-1 is described as a pseudogene. The CDR3 covers 17 residues. CDR3 DNA: TGTGCCAGCAGCAAGGGCCCGACGAGGGACAGCCATCAGCCCCAGCATTTT. Its translation is CASSKGPTRDSHQPQHF.

This chain links TRBV21-1 with TRBJ1-4. TRBV21-1 is given as a pseudogene. The CDR3 covers 15 residues. The CDR3 spells CASSAFKRTNEKLFF. CDR3 nucleotide sequence: TGTGCCAGCAGCGCCTTTAAGAGGACTAATGAAAAACTGTTTTTT.

The chain uses TRBV7-9 and TRBJ2-7; D call uncertain. The germline V gene encodes CDR1 SEHNR and CDR2 FQNEAQ (reference sequence). Deletions cut 5 bases from V and 3 bases from J, with 11 bases between. This CDR3 comprises 13 residues. The chain's CDR3 is CASSPDMIYEQYF. CDR3 nucleotides: TGTGCCAGCAGCCCAGACATGATCTACGAGCAGTACTTC.

V and J are TRBV9 and TRBJ2-2, with 9 bases identical to TRBD2. CDR1 and CDR2 (germline): SGDLS, YYNGEE. The V and J ends lost 0 bases and 0 bases, in that order; junction bases with no gene match: 0. The CDR3 runs 16 residues. The CDR3 region has the DNA TGTGCCAGCAGCGTAGGACTAGCGGCGAACACCGGGGAGCTGTTTTTT. Amino acids: CASSVGLAANTGELFF.

CDR3 protein: CSVTLNTDTQYF. In DNA form, the CDR3 reads TGCAGCGTTACCCTTAACACAGATACGCAGTATTTT. The chain combines TRBV29-1 with TRBJ2-3; unclear D gene. This CDR3 has 12 residues. The ends were cut back, 5 bases at V and 2 bases at J, with 8 bases in the middle. Germline CDR1 is SQVTM and CDR2 is ANQGSEA.

The V gene is TRBV7-2, the J gene TRBJ2-5; 10 positions agree with TRBD1. Germline-derived CDR1 and CDR2 are SGHTA and FQGNSA. The CDR3 runs to 14 residues. The trim removed 1 base at V and 5 bases at J, leaving 1 base unmatched. The CDR3 DNA follows: TGTGCCAGCAGCTTAGGACAGGGGGCCGAGACCCAGTACTTC. Its protein product is CASSLGQGAETQYF.

The chain joins TRBV29-1 to TRBJ2-6; a weak D match, TRBD1 (6 bases). Trimming left V 7 bases short and J 0 bases short, with 16 bases between. Germline CDR1 reads SQVTM; CDR2 reads ANQGSEA. The CDR3 is 16 residues long. The CDR3, as DNA: TGCAGCGCTGCCCGGGACACAGACTCTGGGGCCAACGTCCTGACTTTC. Its protein is CSAARDTDSGANVLTF. The variable domain in full, with the rest retrieved from reference TRBV29-1 and TRBJ2-6, is SAVISQKPSRDICQRGTSLTIQCQVDSQVTMMFWYRQQPGQSLTLIATANQGSEATYESGFVIDKFPISRPNLTFSTLTVSNMSPEDSSIYLCSAARDTDSGANVLTFGAGSRLTVL.

This sequence joins TRBV9 and TRBJ2-2; TRBD1 matches at 7 bases. CDR3 length: 13 residues. V lost 3 bases and J lost 5; bases outside the gene matches: 1. Per germline, CDR1 SGDLS and CDR2 YYNGEE. The CDR3 sequence is CASSATGTGELFF. DNA of the CDR3: TGTGCCAGCAGCGCGACAGGGACCGGGGAGCTGTTTTTT.

This chain uses TRBV4-3 with TRBJ1-4; the D is unclear. This CDR3 spans 15 amino acids. Trimming shortened V by 0 bases and J by 7 bases, and 12 bases separated the two germline ends. Germline V gene sequence: CDR1 LGHNA, CDR2 YSLEER. The CDR3 spells CASSQDNTVGEKLFF. CDR3 nucleotide sequence: TGCGCCAGCAGCCAAGATAACACGGTGGGTGAAAAACTGTTTTTT.

The chain is built from TRBV6-1 and TRBJ2-1; D gene unclear. Germline CDR1 is MNHNS and CDR2 is SASEGT. V was clipped by 5 bases and J by 10 bases, with 18 bases between them. The CDR3 runs to 14 residues. The CDR3, as DNA: TGTGCCAGCAGTCAACCCCCGCCCGGGCCCGAGCAGTTCTTC. It encodes CASSQPPPGPEQFF.

The chain has TRBV9 and TRBJ2-5; no clear D. The CDR3 has 14 amino acids. In germline, CDR1 is SGDLS, CDR2 YYNGEE. V lost 4 bases and J lost 1, with 11 bases in between. The CDR3 reads CASSPTGSQETQYF. The CDR3 DNA sequence: TGTGCCAGCAGCCCCACCGGGTCCCAAGAGACCCAGTACTTC.

V and J are TRBV12-2 and TRBJ2-2; the table's D gene call, TRBD1, was not cross checked with the DNA. TRBV12-2 is an annotated pseudogene. CDR3 length: 16 residues. The CDR3 reads CASRFVTTVNTGELFF. The CDR3 bases are TGTGCAAGTCGCTTCGTTACCACAGTCAACACCGGGGAGCTGTTTTTT.

The chain uses TRBV5-1 and TRBJ1-1; 8 bases line up with TRBD1. V trimming: 4 bases; J trimming: 5 bases; junction bases outside the gene matches: 4. The CDR3 is 13 amino acids. Germline CDR1 and CDR2: SGHRS and YFSETQ. The CDR3 region is CASSPQGGTEAFF. CDR3 sequence (DNA): TGCGCCAGCAGCCCACAGGGGGGAACTGAAGCTTTCTTT.

The V gene is TRBV4-2, the J gene TRBJ2-3, with TRBD2 matching over 15 bases. The CDR3 has 17 residues. Germline values: CDR1 LGHNA, CDR2 YNFKEQ. With V trimmed by 4 bases and J by 1 base, 3 bases remained unmatched. CDR3 nucleotide sequence: TGTGCCAGCAGCCCGGGACTAGCGGGGGGAGGCACAGATACGCAGTATTTT. Translated: CASSPGLAGGGTDTQYF.